This T cell receptor beta chain was sequenced for a study of T-cell reconstitution after alpha-beta-depleted transplantation in children. The TCRbeta library incorporated unique molecular identifiers. Using its own MiXCR run on the PCR reads, TCRdb lists one record per CDR3 protein. The data contain about 500,000 distinct CDR3 sequences, about 33% of them singletons. Germline V gene sequence: CDR1 KGHDR, CDR2 SFDVKD. This CDR3 region has 16 residues. The V gene end was trimmed by 3 bases and the J gene end by 5 bases; junction bases not matched to a gene: 7. The sequence was obtained from a human donor who donated a stem cell graft to a child with aplastic anemia. The sample consisted of PBMCs from the stem cell graft donor, taken from the stem cell graft. The rearrangement joins TRBV24-1 to TRBJ2-5; 11 bases are shared with TRBD1. DNA of the CDR3: TGTGCCACCAGTGATGACGGGACAGGGGGTAAGGAGACCCAGTACTTC. This translates into CATSDDGTGGKETQYF.